The 29 T cell receptor beta chains reported below all come from one sample, sequenced in a study of shared clonotypes between healthy human individuals. Profiling relied on immunoSEQ multiplex PCR, and the TCRdb table lists in-frame clones only, not all of them. This table holds fewer than 850,000 clones, 90% found once. Material for sequencing was memory CD8+ T cells from PBMCs. Specified subset: CD45RO+ cells pooled with CCR7-negative TemRA cells. The receptors here all came from a man aged 18 to 30 in good health. Some clones in this sample may be carry-over from other donors' samples.

This clone has just a few counts. The genes are TRBV10-3 and TRBJ1-5, with D possibly TRBD1 on 5 matching bases. The V end lost 0 bases, the J end lost 6 bases, and 12 bases lay between the germline ends. Germline V lookup: CDR1 ENHRY, CDR2 SYGVKD. The CDR3 runs to 15 residues. The CDR3, as DNA: TGTGCCATCAGTGAGTCCAGGGCGGTGAGTCAGCCCCAGCATTTT. Amino acid sequence: CAISESRAVSQPQHF.

In this sample, this clone turned up a few times. The gene calls are TRBV7-2 and TRBJ1-3; perhaps TRBD1 as D (6 bases). CDR3 size: 15 residues. Trimming removed 4 bases at V and 6 bases at J, with 16 bases between. Germline V gene data show CDR1 as SGHTA and CDR2 as FQGNSA. CDR3 in DNA: TGTGCCAGCAGCTACTACTACGGGACACCAAACACCATATATTTT. This codes for CASSYYYGTPNTIYF.

This chain joins TRBV28 and TRBJ1-5, with D possibly TRBD1 on 6 matching bases. CDR1 is MDHEN, CDR2 SYDVKM, per germline. Trimming left V 3 bases short and J 2 bases short, with 14 bases between. This CDR3 contains 16 residues. The CDR3 coding sequence is TGTGCCAGCAGTTTCCGGGACAACCGGGGCAATCAGCCCCAGCATTTT. It encodes CASSFRDNRGNQPQHF.

The CDR3: CASSLSSPEGEQYF. In DNA form, the CDR3 reads TGCGCCAGCAGCTTGTCCTCCCCCGAGGGCGAGCAGTACTTC. The rearrangement uses TRBV5-1 and TRBJ2-7; D perhaps matches TRBD2 (5 bases). This CDR3 contains 14 residues. V shed 1 base and J shed 6 bases, with 14 bases lying between them. Germline loops: CDR1 SGHRS, CDR2 YFSETQ. The variable domain in full, with the rest retrieved from reference TRBV5-1 and TRBJ2-7, is KAGVTQTPRYLIKTRGQQVTLSCSPISGHRSVSWYQQTPGQGLQFLFEYFSETQRNKGNFPGRFSGRQFSNSRSEMNVSTLELGDSALYLCASSLSSPEGEQYFGPGTRLTVT.

The chain combines TRBV10-2 with TRBJ2-1; D uncertain. CDR3 length: 15 residues. The V gene lost 2 bases and the J gene lost 3 bases, with 11 bases spanning the gap. The germline V gene encodes CDR1 WSHSY and CDR2 SAAADI. The CDR3 sequence is CASSEGLRNYNEQFF. CDR3 nucleotide sequence: TGCGCCAGCAGTGAGGGGCTTCGTAACTACAATGAGCAGTTCTTC.

The chain recombines TRBV15 with TRBJ2-7; 8 bases agree with TRBD2. Trimming took 5 bases from V and 2 from J; bases not matched to a gene: 8. The CDR3 contains 15 residues. CDR1 LNHNV and CDR2 YYDKDF come from the germline V gene (reference sequence). The CDR3 spells CATSGRLAPAYEQYF. In DNA, the CDR3 is TGTGCCACCAGCGGCCGACTAGCGCCTGCCTACGAGCAGTACTTC.

CDR3 in DNA: TGCGCCAGCAGCCCCCCCGGGACTAGCTCAATGTACGAGCAGTACTTC. Translated: CASSPPGTSSMYEQYF. This chain connects TRBV4-1 to TRBJ2-7, with 9 bases lining up with TRBD2. The CDR3 is 16 amino acids. The trim removed 4 bases at V and 4 bases at J, leaving 11 bases unmatched. CDR1 and CDR2 from the germline V gene are MGHRA and YSYEKL.

The chain recombines TRBV19 with TRBJ1-1; D is unresolved. V was pared by 7 bases and J by 4 bases, with 7 bases between. This CDR3 comprises 11 residues. CDR1 and CDR2 (germline): LNHDA, SQIVND (reference sequence). Written as DNA, the CDR3 is TGTGCCAGTACTATGGGCACTGAAGCTTTCTTT. Translating gives CASTMGTEAFF.

This chain connects TRBV28 to TRBJ2-7, with 8 bases fitting TRBD2. Germline V gene lookup returns CDR1 MDHEN and CDR2 SYDVKM. V was clipped by 3 bases and J by 2 bases; unmatched bases: 9. The CDR3 spans 16 residues. For the CDR3, the DNA is TGTGCCAGCAGTTTCCGACCCGGGCGGGGGGCCTACGAGCAGTACTTC. The encoded protein is CASSFRPGRGAYEQYF.

This clone was picked up a small number of times. The J gene is TRBJ1-5, the V gene TRBV19; 7 bases are shared with TRBD1. The CDR3 has 13 amino acids. V lost 4 bases, J lost 7 bases, and 4 bases stayed unmatched. Germline loops: CDR1 LNHDA, CDR2 SQIVND (reference sequence). CDR3 sequence reads: CASSTQQGQPQHF. For the CDR3, the DNA is TGTGCCAGTAGTACCCAACAGGGGCAGCCCCAGCATTTT.

As for this clone: An end of the junction differs from the germline gene, which may be a read error. The chain links TRBV27 to TRBJ2-7, with 11 bases aligning to TRBD1. Germline V gene data show CDR1 as MNHEY and CDR2 as SMNVEV (reference sequence). There are 12 residues in the CDR3. The CDR3 DNA reads as TGTGCCAGTGGACAGGGGGCATACGGGCAGTACTTC. Its translation is CASGQGAYGQYF.

This clone was picked up one time. The chain couples TRBV29-1 to TRBJ2-7, with D tentatively TRBD1 (6 bases). Germline V gene lookup returns CDR1 SQVTM and CDR2 ANQGSEA. CDR3 length equals 15 residues. Between the trimmed V and J ends, which lost 4 bases and 2 bases, there was a span of 18 bases. Here the CDR3 DNA reads TGCAGCGTTGCTGGGGGCACAATAAATACCTACGAGCAGTACTTC. This sequence encodes CSVAGGTINTYEQYF.

The chain employs TRBV11-2 and TRBJ2-1; no reliable D call. CDR1 is SGHAT, CDR2 FQNNGV, per germline. The CDR3 consists of 13 residues. The germline V and J ends were trimmed by 5 bases and 0 bases, with 5 bases remaining between them. CDR3 in amino acids: CASSPSSYNEQFF. CDR3 bases: TGTGCCAGCAGCCCCAGCTCCTACAATGAGCAGTTCTTC. The variable domain in full, completed from reference TRBV11-2 and TRBJ2-1, reads EAGVAQSPRYKIIEKRQSVAFWCNPISGHATLYWYQQILGQGPKLLIQFQNNGVVDDSQLPKDRFSAERLKGVDSTLKIQPAKLEDSAVYLCASSPSSYNEQFFGPGTRLTVL.

The rearrangement uses TRBV19 and TRBJ2-7; D is ambiguous. With 3 bases removed from V and 5 bases from J, the gap between germline ends came to 8 bases. Germline V CDR1 and CDR2: LNHDA, SQIVND (reference sequence). The CDR3 extends over 12 amino acids. The CDR3 here is CASSMAGNEQYF. CDR3 in DNA: TGTGCCAGTAGTATGGCAGGAAACGAGCAGTACTTC.

The chain links TRBV7-2 to TRBJ2-1; D assignment may be TRBD1 or TRBD2 (5 bases each). The CDR3 has 16 amino acids. V was shortened by 5 bases and J by 5 bases, with 19 bases between the two germline ends. In germline, CDR1 is SGHTA, CDR2 FQGNSA. CDR3 bases: TGTGCCAGCAGCCCCCCCGAGGGGCCGGCAGACAATGAGCAGTTCTTC. Amino acid sequence: CASSPPEGPADNEQFF.

The chain recombines TRBV6-5 with TRBJ2-7, with TRBD1 matching 8 bases. J was trimmed by 0 bases and V by 10 bases; bases with no gene match: 2. The CDR3 has 12 residues. Germline V CDR1 and CDR2: MNHEY, SVGAGI. The CDR3 region has the DNA TGTGCCATCGGACAGGGCTCCTACGAGCAGTACTTC. This encodes CAIGQGSYEQYF.

The DNA for the CDR3 is TGTGCCAGCAGTTACTCGCCCGGGGGCGGCCACCAGCCCCAGCATTTT. This translates into CASSYSPGGGHQPQHF. The rearrangement uses TRBV6-5 and TRBJ1-5; D possibly corresponds to TRBD1 (6 bases). CDR1 is MNHEY and CDR2 is SVGAGI in the germline V gene. This CDR3 is built from 16 residues. V lost 0 bases and J 7 bases, leaving 16 bases between the germline ends.

The chain uses TRBV6-5 and TRBJ2-1; D is possibly TRBD2 (6 bases). Germline V gives CDR1 MNHEY, CDR2 SVGAGI. CDR3 length: 15 amino acids. V lost 2 bases to trimming and J lost 9 bases, with 17 bases between them. The CDR3 sequence is CASSYVGGEGFEQFF. Here the CDR3 DNA reads TGTGCCAGCAGTTACGTCGGGGGAGAAGGATTTGAGCAGTTCTTC.

This chain links TRBV2 with TRBJ2-1; maybe TRBD2 (5 bases). V shed 11 bases and J shed 5 bases, with 10 bases lying between them. Germline loops: CDR1 SNHLY, CDR2 FYNNEI. The CDR3 is 11 residues long. The DNA for the CDR3 is TGTGCCTGGATAGCGCACAATGAGCAGTTCTTC. Encoded protein: CAWIAHNEQFF.

The gene calls are TRBV19 and TRBJ2-2, with D hard to call. Germline CDR1 is LNHDA and CDR2 is SQIVND (reference sequence). V dropped 4 bases and J dropped 1 base, with 7 bases sitting between them. This CDR3 is 14 amino acids long. The CDR3: CASSTALNTGELFF. DNA for the CDR3: TGTGCCAGTAGTACGGCACTGAACACCGGGGAGCTGTTTTTT.

The table lists this clone with a count of one. The V call is TRBV13, the J call TRBJ2-5; 10 bases align to TRBD2. J lost 0 bases, V lost 5 bases, and 9 bases had no gene match. Germline V gives CDR1 PRHDT, CDR2 FYEKMQ (reference sequence). The CDR3 length is 17 residues. DNA for the CDR3: TGTGCCAGCAGCCTTGGCGGGCTAGCGGGAGACCAAGAGACCCAGTACTTC. Protein: CASSLGGLAGDQETQYF.

This clone is a singleton in its sample. The chain links TRBV9 to TRBJ2-3, with D possibly being TRBD2 (6 bases). The germline V and J ends were trimmed by 3 bases and 2 bases, with 19 bases remaining between them. Germline V gene data show CDR1 as SGDLS and CDR2 as YYNGEE. This CDR3 region has 17 residues. The CDR3 DNA follows: TGTGCCAGCAGCGCCAATAGACTCGGGGGAGACACAGATACGCAGTATTTT. As protein: CASSANRLGGDTDTQYF.

This chain uses TRBV28 with TRBJ1-1; D is undetermined. V gave up 6 bases and J gave up 0 bases, with 17 bases separating them. Germline assignment: CDR1 MDHEN and CDR2 SYDVKM. The length of the CDR3 is 16 residues. The CDR3 spells CASSYRGRAMNTEAFF. The CDR3 DNA reads as TGTGCCAGCAGCTACAGAGGCCGAGCAATGAACACTGAAGCTTTCTTT.

The rearrangement joins TRBV11-2 to TRBJ2-3; D may be TRBD1 (6 bases). V lost 4 bases and J lost 2, with 13 bases in between. The CDR3 has 15 residues. The V gene's germline CDR1 is SGHAT and CDR2 FQNNGV. Here the CDR3 reads CASSYLQGHTDTQYF. CDR3 bases: TGTGCCAGCAGCTACCTCCAGGGACACACAGATACGCAGTATTTT.

This clone was picked up a small number of times. The chain joins TRBV7-9 to TRBJ1-1; D is uncertain. The CDR3 runs 14 residues. Looked up from germline, CDR1 is SEHNR and CDR2 is FQNEAQ (reference sequence). V gave up 5 bases and J gave up 4 bases, with 14 bases separating them. CDR3 DNA sequence: TGTGCCAGCAGCAGTACCTCACACGCCACTGAAGCTTTCTTT. As protein: CASSSTSHATEAFF.

This chain joins TRBV11-3 and TRBJ2-2; D is possibly TRBD1 (6 bases). The CDR3 runs to 18 residues. V was shortened by 5 bases and J by 5 bases, with 24 bases between the two germline ends. Per the germline V gene, CDR1 is SGHNT and CDR2 is YENEEA. The CDR3 DNA follows: TGTGCCAGCAGCACCCGGGACACGCTAACGGCGAGGACCGGGGAGCTGTTTTTT. It encodes CASSTRDTLTARTGELFF.

This chain connects TRBV28 to TRBJ2-7; 9 nucleotides align to TRBD1. The CDR3 covers 14 residues. Germline V lookup: CDR1 MDHEN, CDR2 SYDVKM. V lost 3 bases, J lost 2 bases, and 2 bases stayed unmatched. CDR3 in amino acids: CASSFRTGAYEQYF. CDR3 DNA: TGTGCCAGCAGTTTTCGGACAGGGGCCTACGAGCAGTACTTC.

The chain joins TRBV5-4 to TRBJ2-7; possibly TRBD1 or TRBD2 for D (5 bases each). Trimming cost V 2 bases and J 0 bases, with 12 bases left between them. Germline CDR1 and CDR2: SGHNT and YYREEE (reference sequence). CDR3 size: 15 residues. The CDR3 loop is CASSFGTVVSYEQYF. DNA of the CDR3: TGTGCCAGCAGCTTTGGGACGGTAGTCTCCTACGAGCAGTACTTC.

This clone was observed once. The chain recombines TRBV7-9 with TRBJ1-2; TRBD1 might be the D (5 bases). Germline lookup yields CDR1 SEHNR and CDR2 FQNEAQ (reference sequence). CDR3 size: 14 residues. Trimming took 0 bases from V and 4 from J, leaving 9 bases between them. The CDR3 is CASSLALQGYGYTF. The CDR3 coding sequence is TGTGCCAGCAGCTTAGCGCTCCAGGGCTATGGCTACACCTTC. The entire variable domain, with the rest obtained from reference TRBV7-9 and TRBJ1-2, is as follows: DTGVSQNPRHKITKRGQNVTFRCDPISEHNRLYWYRQTLGQGPEFLTYFQNEAQLEKSRLLSDRFSAERPKGSFSTLEIQRTEQGDSAMYLCASSLALQGYGYTFGSGTRLTVV.